This T cell receptor (beta chain) was profiled in a study of CD8 T cells in ankylosing spondylitis. The CDR3 has 17 amino acids. CDR1 and CDR2 (germline): MNHEY, SMNVEV (reference sequence). Losses at the gene ends were 4 bases for V and 4 bases for J; bases not matched to a gene: 6. A single record per CDR3 protein comes from TCRdb applying MiXCR to the 5' RACE reads. Among around 250,000 distinct CDR3 sequences listed, roughly 32% were seen once. J is TRBJ2-2 and V is TRBV27; 13 bases agree with TRBD2. This clonotype was obtained from a male donor with ankylosing spondylitis or in good health (not recorded which). The sequenced sample consisted of blood, either unsorted or a sorted T cell fraction (not recorded which). CDR3 nucleotide sequence: TGTGCCAGCAGTTCACTAGCGGGGGGGCCGGGCACCGGGGAGCTGTTTTTT. It codes for CASSSLAGGPGTGELFF.